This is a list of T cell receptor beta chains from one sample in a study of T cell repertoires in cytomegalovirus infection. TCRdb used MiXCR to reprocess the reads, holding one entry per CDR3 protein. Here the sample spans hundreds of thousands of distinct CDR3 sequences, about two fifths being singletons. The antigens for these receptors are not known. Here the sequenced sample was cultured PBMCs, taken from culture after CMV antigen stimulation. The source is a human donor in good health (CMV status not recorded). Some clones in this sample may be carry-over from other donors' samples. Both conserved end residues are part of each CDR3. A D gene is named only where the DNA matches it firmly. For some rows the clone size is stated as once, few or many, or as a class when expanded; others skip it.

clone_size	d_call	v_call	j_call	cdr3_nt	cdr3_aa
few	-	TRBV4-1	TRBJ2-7	TGCGCCAGCAGCCGCCTCCCGGGTGCTTACGAGCAGTACTTC	CASSRLPGAYEQYF
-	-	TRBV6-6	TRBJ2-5	TGTGCCAGCAGTTACTCGATGCAAGAGACCCAGTACTTC	CASSYSMQETQYF
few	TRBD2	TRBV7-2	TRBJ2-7	TGTGCCAGCAGCTTCGGGACTAGCGGGGGGGAGCAGTACTTC	CASSFGTSGGEQYF
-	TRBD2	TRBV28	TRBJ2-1	TGTGCCAGCAGTTTAATCGGCGGGAGGGGTGAAAAGTTCTTC	CASSLIGGRGEKFF
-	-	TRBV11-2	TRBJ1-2	TGTGCCAGCAGCTTAGATTCTTGGGGGTCGTTCATAGGGGCCCCATTGAGGGGCTACACCTTC	CASSLDSWGSFIGAPLRGYTF
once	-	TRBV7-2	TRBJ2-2	TGTGCCGGCAGCTTAGCGCTCTCCCTCGCGAACACCGGGGAGCTGTTTTTT	CAGSLALSLANTGELFF
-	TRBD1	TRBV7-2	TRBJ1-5	TGTGCCAGCAGCCTTGGACAGGGTTACAATCGGGCCCAGCCCCAGCATTTT	CASSLGQGYNRAQPQHF
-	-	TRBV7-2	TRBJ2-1	TGTGCCAGCAGCTTAGAGTGGCTAGTCGGGCCCAGGTTCTTC	CASSLEWLVGPRFF
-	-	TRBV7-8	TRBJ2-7	TGTGCCAGCAGCGAAGACGGGTTTTACGAGCAGTACTTC	CASSEDGFYEQYF
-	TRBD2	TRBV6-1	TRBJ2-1	TGTGCCACCCTTAGGACTAGCGGTAACAATGAGCAGTTCTTC	CATLRTSGNNEQFF
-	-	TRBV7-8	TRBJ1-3	TGTGCCAGCAGCTTATACGAATTCTCTGGAAACACCATATATTTT	CASSLYEFSGNTIYF
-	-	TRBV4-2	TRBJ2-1	TGTGCCAGCAGCCAAGACATAGCGGCCACCTACAATGAGCAGTTCTTC	CASSQDIAATYNEQFF
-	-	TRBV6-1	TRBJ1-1	TGTGCCAGCAGTGATCTGGACAGATACACTGAAGCTTTCTTT	CASSDLDRYTEAFF
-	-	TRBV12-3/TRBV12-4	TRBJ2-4	TGTGCCAGCAGCCGGGTAGCCAAAAACATTCAGTACTTC	CASSRVAKNIQYF
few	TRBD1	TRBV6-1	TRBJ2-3	TGTGCCAGCAGTGACCCTTGGGGGACAGGGGGCGTCGGTACGCAGTATTTT	CASSDPWGTGGVGTQYF